The 24 T cell receptor beta chains presented below share a single source sample, sequenced in a study of CD4+ T cells in melanoma. Profiling relied on immunoSEQ multiplex PCR, and the TCRdb table lists in-frame clones only, not all of them. The data hold approximately 110,000 clones, with 92% observed a single time. The sequencing sample was made of peripheral blood. Receptors were obtained from a human donor with melanoma.

This rearrangement joins TRBV25-1 to TRBJ2-3, with a weak D call TRBD2 (5 bases). The CDR3 is 14 amino acids. Germline V gene sequence: CDR1 MGHDK, CDR2 SYGVNS. V was shortened by 4 bases and J by 4 bases, with 12 bases between the two germline ends. CDR3 coding DNA: TGTGCCAGCAGTGGACTAAACTCGGCAGATACGCAGTATTTT. This sequence encodes CASSGLNSADTQYF.

The J gene is TRBJ2-1, the V gene TRBV4-3; no firm D call. Trimming took 0 bases from V and 0 from J, leaving 9 bases between them. The CDR3 covers 16 residues. The germline V gene has CDR1 LGHNA and CDR2 YSLEER. The CDR3 loop is CASSQDLLSSYNEQFF. CDR3 sequence (DNA): TGCGCCAGCAGCCAAGATTTGTTGAGCTCCTACAATGAGCAGTTCTTC.

The chain recombines TRBV15 with TRBJ1-5; 8 nucleotides match TRBD1. The CDR3 totals 16 residues. CDR1 is LNHNV and CDR2 is YYDKDF in the germline V gene (reference sequence). Losses at the gene ends were 3 bases for V and 5 bases for J; bases not matched to a gene: 9. CDR3: CATSSPQGVGDQPQHF. In nucleotides, the CDR3 is TGTGCCACCAGCAGCCCACAGGGGGTTGGGGATCAGCCCCAGCATTTT.

The rearrangement uses TRBV19 and TRBJ1-1; D is unresolved. Trimming took off 5 bases at V and 0 bases at J, with 7 bases between the two ends. Germline CDR1 is LNHDA and CDR2 is SQIVND (reference sequence). The CDR3 is 13 amino acids. The CDR3 loop reads CASSFNMNTEAFF. The DNA for the CDR3 is TGTGCCAGTAGTTTCAATATGAACACTGAAGCTTTCTTT. The full variable domain, completed using reference TRBV19 and TRBJ1-1, is DGGITQSPKYLFRKEGQNVTLSCEQNLNHDAMYWYRQDPGQGLRLIYYSQIVNDFQKGDIAEGYSVSREKKESFPLTVTSAQKNPTAFYLCASSFNMNTEAFFGQGTRLTVV.

This clone was recorded once. The J gene is TRBJ1-5, the V gene TRBV2; D uncertain. The CDR3 spans 15 residues. CDR1 is SNHLY and CDR2 is FYNNEI in the germline V gene. V gave up 5 bases and J gave up 0 bases, with 11 bases separating them. The CDR3 here is CASSLDGYSNQPQHF. CDR3 DNA: TGTGCCAGCAGTCTAGACGGATATAGCAATCAGCCCCAGCATTTT.

This chain joins TRBV9 and TRBJ2-2; D assignment may be TRBD1 or TRBD2 (5 bases each). Germline CDR1 is SGDLS and CDR2 is YYNGEE. The CDR3 runs to 18 residues. V was pared by 0 bases and J by 4 bases, with 19 bases between. The CDR3 region is CASSVEGRGRAATGELFF. CDR3 DNA: TGTGCCAGCAGCGTAGAGGGCCGGGGCAGGGCGGCCACCGGGGAGCTGTTTTTT. The complete variable domain, with remaining parts taken from reference TRBV9 and TRBJ2-2, reads DSGVTQTPKHLITATGQRVTLRCSPRSGDLSVYWYQQSLDQGLQFLIQYYNGEERAKGNILERFSAQQFPDLHSELNLSSLELGDSALYFCASSVEGRGRAATGELFFGEGSRLTVL.

For this clone: One end of the junction fails to match germline, which may point to a read error. The chain recombines TRBV5-1 with TRBJ2-5; 9 positions agree with TRBD1. In germline, CDR1 is SGHRS, CDR2 YFSETQ. This CDR3 comprises 12 residues. As DNA, the CDR3 is TGCGCCAGCAGCCTACAGGGGGCGACCCCGTACTTC. The encoded protein is CASSLQGATPYF.

The rearrangement uses TRBV10-2 and TRBJ2-5; D may be TRBD2 (5 bases). CDR1 WSHSY and CDR2 SAAADI come from the germline V gene. The V end was cut by 6 bases, the J end by 5 bases, with 13 bases between. CDR3 size: 13 residues. Here the CDR3 reads CASRDLPGETQYF. The CDR3 DNA reads as TGCGCCAGCAGGGACCTCCCGGGGGAGACCCAGTACTTC.

The chain carries TRBV2 and TRBJ2-5, with D unresolved. V was clipped by 7 bases and J by 1 base, with 10 bases between them. The CDR3 has 13 residues. CDR1 is SNHLY, CDR2 FYNNEI, per germline. CDR3 protein: CASMRNPQETQYF. The CDR3 nucleotides are TGTGCCAGCATGAGGAACCCCCAAGAGACCCAGTACTTC.

This chain uses TRBV5-4 with TRBJ2-5; 7 positions match TRBD2. This CDR3 has 16 residues. J was trimmed by 5 bases and V by 0 bases; bases with no gene match: 10. Germline lookup yields CDR1 SGHNT and CDR2 YYREEE (reference sequence). The CDR3 nucleotides read TGTGCCAGCAGCTTGGTTGCGGGAGCGATCGGGGAGACCCAGTACTTC. This gives the protein CASSLVAGAIGETQYF.

This chain links TRBV28 with TRBJ2-3; 8 bases agree with TRBD1. The CDR3 is made up of 16 amino acids. Germline V lookup: CDR1 MDHEN, CDR2 SYDVKM. The V segment lost 4 bases and the J segment 3 bases; nucleotides outside the gene matches: 9. CDR3 sequence reads: CASSSPEDRETDTQYF. CDR3 DNA sequence: TGTGCCAGCAGTTCGCCGGAGGACAGGGAGACAGATACGCAGTATTTT. The complete variable domain, with remaining parts taken from reference TRBV28 and TRBJ2-3, reads DVKVTQSSRYLVKRTGEKVFLECVQDMDHENMFWYRQDPGLGLRLIYFSYDVKMKEKGDIPEGYSVSREKKERFSLILESASTNQTSMYLCASSSPEDRETDTQYFGPGTRLTVL.

CDR3 region: CASSEGGPNEKLFF. The DNA of the CDR3 is TGTGCCAGCAGTGAAGGGGGGCCTAATGAAAAACTGTTTTTT. The chain carries TRBV6-1 and TRBJ1-4; weak D call: TRBD1 (6 bases). Trimming removed 1 base at V and 3 bases at J, with 6 bases between. CDR1 is MNHNS and CDR2 is SASEGT in the germline V gene. This CDR3 region has 14 residues.

This sequence joins TRBV6-6 and TRBJ2-2; 9 bases match TRBD2. The junction had 7 bases not matched to a gene; V was cut back by 8 bases and J by 3 bases. The CDR3 sequence is 15 residues long. Germline assignment: CDR1 MNHNY and CDR2 SVGAGI (reference sequence). The CDR3 protein is CASRLGTSHTGELFF. Here the CDR3 DNA reads TGTGCCAGCCGCTTAGGGACTAGCCACACCGGGGAGCTGTTTTTT.

This clone appeared a single time. CDR3 coding DNA: TGTGCCAGCAGTTTGGACAGTGGTTCCTATAATTCACCCCTCCACTTT. Translation gives CASSLDSGSYNSPLHF. The chain joins TRBV6-5 to TRBJ1-6, with D possibly matching TRBD1 (6 bases). The CDR3 contains 16 residues. The ends were cut back, 4 bases at V and 1 base at J, with 11 bases in the middle. CDR1 MNHEY and CDR2 SVGAGI come from the germline V gene.

The chain joins TRBV4-3 to TRBJ1-2; 8 bases fit TRBD1. From germline, CDR1 is LGHNA and CDR2 YSLEER. Germline trimming cut 2 bases from V and 4 bases from J; bases unmatched to any gene: 9. The CDR3 is 16 amino acids. The CDR3 protein is CASSQQTQGAGYGYTF. The CDR3 DNA sequence: TGCGCCAGCAGCCAACAAACCCAGGGGGCAGGCTATGGCTACACCTTC.

The CDR3 DNA follows: TGTGCCAGCAGTTTGGGGACTAGCAGCACAAATGAGCAGTTCTTC. This translates into CASSLGTSSTNEQFF. The chain couples TRBV27 to TRBJ2-1; 9 bases map to TRBD2. Losses at the gene ends were 3 bases for V and 7 bases for J; bases not matched to a gene: 7. The CDR3 has 15 residues. CDR1 MNHEY and CDR2 SMNVEV come from the germline V gene (reference sequence).

The rearrangement uses TRBV4-2 and TRBJ2-5; D gene uncertain. The length of the CDR3 is 13 residues. Germline CDR1 LGHNA, CDR2 YNFKEQ. Trimming removed 4 bases at V and 1 base at J, with 7 bases between. In DNA form, the CDR3 reads TGTGCCAGCAGCCCCCTCACCCAAGAGACCCAGTACTTC. Translated, it gives CASSPLTQETQYF.

This chain connects TRBV27 to TRBJ2-3; TRBD2 matches at 8 bases. CDR1 is MNHEY, CDR2 SMNVEV, per germline (reference sequence). The ends lost 5 bases at V and 1 base at J; junction bases unmatched: 8. The CDR3 is 16 amino acids. The CDR3 DNA sequence: TGTGCCAGCAGTAAGGGACTAGGGGGGGGCACAGATACGCAGTATTTT. As protein: CASSKGLGGGTDTQYF.

The chain uses TRBV2 and TRBJ2-1, with 8 bases lining up with TRBD1. This CDR3 is built from 15 residues. Trimming cost V 7 bases and J 7 bases; bases outside gene matches: 12. The germline CDR1 and CDR2 sequences are SNHLY and FYNNEI. DNA of the CDR3: TGTGCCAGCACTCTATTACAGGGGGTAACTAATGAGCAGTTCTTC. Encoded protein: CASTLLQGVTNEQFF.

The chain's CDR3 is CASSFSLTGANTEAFF. The CDR3 nucleotides read TGTGCCAGCAGCTTCTCTCTGACAGGAGCGAACACTGAAGCTTTCTTT. The chain is built from TRBV11-2 and TRBJ1-1, with D tentatively TRBD1 (6 bases). Trimming took off 3 bases at V and 1 base at J, with 15 bases between the two ends. Germline V gene data show CDR1 as SGHAT and CDR2 as FQNNGV. The CDR3 runs to 16 residues.

The chain carries TRBV11-2 and TRBJ2-3; D gene ambiguous. The CDR3 has 13 residues. V lost 1 base and J lost 6, with 8 bases in between. Germline lookup yields CDR1 SGHAT and CDR2 FQNNGV. As DNA, the CDR3 is TGTGCCAGCAGCTTAGCGTCTTGGGATACGCAGTATTTT. Protein product: CASSLASWDTQYF.

The chain has TRBV19 and TRBJ1-2, with TRBD1 as a possible D gene (5 bases). The CDR3 is made up of 15 amino acids. V gave up 7 bases and J gave up 3 bases, with 18 bases separating them. Germline V lookup: CDR1 LNHDA, CDR2 SQIVND (reference sequence). In DNA, the CDR3 is TGTGCCAGTACCAAGCCCCAGGGAGGGGACTATGGCTACACCTTC. Its translation is CASTKPQGGDYGYTF.

The rearrangement uses TRBV28 and TRBJ1-2; maybe TRBD1 (5 bases). Trimming removed 6 bases from V and 6 bases from J, with 20 bases in between. Germline V gene sequence: CDR1 MDHEN, CDR2 SYDVKM. This CDR3 is built from 15 residues. The CDR3 nucleotides are TGTGCCAGCAGCCCCCTCGGGGAGGGGAGGCATGGCTACACCTTC. This translates into CASSPLGEGRHGYTF.

This sequence joins TRBV28 and TRBJ1-5; D may be TRBD1 (6 bases). The CDR3 has 16 residues. The V end lost 1 base, the J end lost 0 bases, and 10 bases lay between the germline ends. Germline-derived CDR1 and CDR2 are MDHEN and SYDVKM. CDR3 DNA sequence: TGTGCCAGCAGTTTATACGGGACACCTAGCAATCAGCCCCAGCATTTT. Translated: CASSLYGTPSNQPQHF.